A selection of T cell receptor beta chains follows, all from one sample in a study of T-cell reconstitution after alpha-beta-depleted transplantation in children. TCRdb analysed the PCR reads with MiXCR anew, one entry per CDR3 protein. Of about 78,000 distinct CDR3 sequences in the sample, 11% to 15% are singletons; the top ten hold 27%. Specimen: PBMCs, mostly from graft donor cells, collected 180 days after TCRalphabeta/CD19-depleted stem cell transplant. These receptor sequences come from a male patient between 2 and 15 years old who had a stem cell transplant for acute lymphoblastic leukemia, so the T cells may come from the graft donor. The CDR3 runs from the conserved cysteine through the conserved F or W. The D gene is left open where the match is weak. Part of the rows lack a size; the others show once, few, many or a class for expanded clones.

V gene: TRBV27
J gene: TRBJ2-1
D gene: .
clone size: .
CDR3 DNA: TGTGCCAGCAGTTTAGGGGGGGGCCGGAACAATGAGCAGTTCTTC
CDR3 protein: CASSLGGGRNNEQFF

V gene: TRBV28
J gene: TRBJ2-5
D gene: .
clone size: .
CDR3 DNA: TGTGCCAGCAGTCGGGGCGTGGAGACCCAGTACTTC
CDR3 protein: CASSRGVETQYF

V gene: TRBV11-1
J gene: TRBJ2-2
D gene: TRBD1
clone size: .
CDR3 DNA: TGTGCCAGCAGCCGAGGGGGCTCTGGGGAGCTGTTTTTT
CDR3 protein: CASSRGGSGELFF

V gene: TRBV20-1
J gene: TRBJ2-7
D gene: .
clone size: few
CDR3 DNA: TGCAGTGCTAACGGCCGGGCTTCCGACGAGCAGTACTTC
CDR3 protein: CSANGRASDEQYF

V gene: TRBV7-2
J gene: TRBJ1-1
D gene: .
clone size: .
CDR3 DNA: TGTACCAGCACTTCCCGGTGGTCCGCGATGAACACTGAAGCTTTCTTT
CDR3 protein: CTSTSRWSAMNTEAFF

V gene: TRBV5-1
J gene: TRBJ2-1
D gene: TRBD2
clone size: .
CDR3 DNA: TGCGCCAGCAGCTTTAGCAGCGGGACGACCAATGAGCAGTTCTTC
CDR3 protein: CASSFSSGTTNEQFF

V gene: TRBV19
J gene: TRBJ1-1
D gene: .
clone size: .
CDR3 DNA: TGTGCCAGTAGTATACCGGGTCCTGAAGCTTTCTTT
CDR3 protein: CASSIPGPEAFF

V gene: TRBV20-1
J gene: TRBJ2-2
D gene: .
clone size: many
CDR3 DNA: TGCAGTGTTTTGAGTAGCACGAACACCGGGGAGCTGTTTTTT
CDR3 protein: CSVLSSTNTGELFF

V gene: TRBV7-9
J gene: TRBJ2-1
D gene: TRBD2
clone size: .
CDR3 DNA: TGTGCCAGCAGCTTAAAGGCGCGGGGGGCCCAACGGGCGCAGTTCTTC
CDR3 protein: CASSLKARGAQRAQFF

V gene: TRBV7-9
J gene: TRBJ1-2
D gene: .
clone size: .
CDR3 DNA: TGTGCCAGCAGCTTAGTTATGGATACTTACGGCTACACCTTC
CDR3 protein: CASSLVMDTYGYTF

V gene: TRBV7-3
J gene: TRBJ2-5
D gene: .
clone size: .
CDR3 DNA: TGTGCCAGCAGCCGAGGCCACCAAGAGACCCAGTACTTC
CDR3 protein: CASSRGHQETQYF

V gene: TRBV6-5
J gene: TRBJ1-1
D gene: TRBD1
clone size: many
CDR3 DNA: TGTGCCAGCAGTTACGCCCCGGGACAGGGGACTGAAGCTTTCTTT
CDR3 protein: CASSYAPGQGTEAFF

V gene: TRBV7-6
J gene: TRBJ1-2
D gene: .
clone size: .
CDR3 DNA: TGTGCCAGCAGGACTCCATCGGAACGGGGGGGCTACACCTTC
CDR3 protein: CASRTPSERGGYTF

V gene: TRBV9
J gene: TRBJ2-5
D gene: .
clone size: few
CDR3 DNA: TGTGCCAGCAGCTCCAGCCCAAAGACCCAGTACTTC
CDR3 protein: CASSSSPKTQYF

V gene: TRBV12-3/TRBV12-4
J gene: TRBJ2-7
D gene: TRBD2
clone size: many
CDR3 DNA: TGTGCCAGCATGGCCAGCGGGGGGCCCTACGAGCAGTACTTC
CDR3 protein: CASMASGGPYEQYF

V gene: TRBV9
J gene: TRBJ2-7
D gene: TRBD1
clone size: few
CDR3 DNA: TGTGCCAGCAGTCGTAGGACAGGGACAGGGGAGGACGAGCAGTACTTC
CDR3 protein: CASSRRTGTGEDEQYF

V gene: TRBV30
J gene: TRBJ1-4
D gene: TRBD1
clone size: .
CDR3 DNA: TGTGCCTGGAGTTTTGGACAGGGGGCTGAAAAACTGTTTTTT
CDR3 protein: CAWSFGQGAEKLFF

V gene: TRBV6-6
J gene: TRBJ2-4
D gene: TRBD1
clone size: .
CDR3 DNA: TGTGCCAGCAGTTACCGGGACAGGGAATACTTC
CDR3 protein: CASSYRDREYF

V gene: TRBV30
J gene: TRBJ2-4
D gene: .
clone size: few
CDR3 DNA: TGTGCCTGGAGTGTAACAGGGCGACTAGCCAAAAACATTCAGTACTTC
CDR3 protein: CAWSVTGRLAKNIQYF

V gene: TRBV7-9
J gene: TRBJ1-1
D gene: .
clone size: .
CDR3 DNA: TGTGCCAGCAGCTTAAAGGTCAGGAGCGAAGCTTTCTTT
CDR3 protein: CASSLKVRSEAFF